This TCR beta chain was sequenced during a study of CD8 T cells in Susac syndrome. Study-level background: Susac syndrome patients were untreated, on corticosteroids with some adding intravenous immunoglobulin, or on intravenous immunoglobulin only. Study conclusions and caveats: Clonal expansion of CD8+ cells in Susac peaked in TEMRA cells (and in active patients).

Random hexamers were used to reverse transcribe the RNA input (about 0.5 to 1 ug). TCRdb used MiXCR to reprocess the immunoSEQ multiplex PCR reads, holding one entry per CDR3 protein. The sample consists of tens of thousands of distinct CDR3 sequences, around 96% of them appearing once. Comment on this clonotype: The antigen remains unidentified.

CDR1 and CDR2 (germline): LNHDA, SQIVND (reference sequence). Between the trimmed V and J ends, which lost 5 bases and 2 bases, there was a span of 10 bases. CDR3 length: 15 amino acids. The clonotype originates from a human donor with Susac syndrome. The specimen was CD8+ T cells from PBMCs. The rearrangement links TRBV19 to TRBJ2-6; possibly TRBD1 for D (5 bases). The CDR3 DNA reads TGTGCCAGTAGTTCGGTAGGGGCTGGGGCCAACGTCCTGACTTTC. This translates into CASSSVGAGANVLTF.